This T cell receptor beta chain was profiled in a study of STAT5B mutations in CD4+ large granular lymphocyte leukemia. Broader study findings: TRBV06-family usage was enriched in top patient clones (8/27) versus controls (2/35). No patients shared main leukemic clonotypes, though less than 30% appeared at low frequency elsewhere.

On this clone itself: Its antigen is unidentified.

Per the authors' pipeline: The detection floor for productive clonotype frequency was 2.59 x 10-5. Method: immunoSEQ multiplex PCR; TCRdb's copy keeps in-frame clones and lacks some. The DNA gave D and trimming, while V, J and clone size come from that table. The table has about 32,000 clones, roughly 77% seen once. Healthy controls were blood donor buffy coats. CDR1 and CDR2 (germline): SGHRS, YFSETQ. V was pared by 7 bases and J by 4 bases, with 15 bases between. The CDR3 extends over 13 amino acids. The genes are TRBV5-1 and TRBJ2-7; D not certain. The receptor's source is a human donor in good health. Material for sequencing was CD4+ T cells from blood buffy coats. CDR3 in DNA: TGCGCCAGCCAGACGGGTCTTGGTTACGAGCAGTACTTC. Its protein product is CASQTGLGYEQYF. Combining the CDR3 with reference TRBV5-1 and TRBJ2-7 gives the whole variable domain KAGVTQTPRYLIKTRGQQVTLSCSPISGHRSVSWYQQTPGQGLQFLFEYFSETQRNKGNFPGRFSGRQFSNSRSEMNVSTLELGDSALYLCASQTGLGYEQYFGPGTRLTVT.